Presented here are 10 T cell receptor beta chains from one specimen sequenced in a study of cytomegalovirus exposure and HLA in healthy donors. Libraries were prepared by immunoSEQ multiplex PCR; TCRdb keeps only in-frame clonotypes and omits some of them. The top ten hold 3.5% to 5.5% of the sample, which has more than 120,000 clones, roughly 90% seen once. Sample: PBMCs. These receptors originate from a man between 18 and 29 years old in good health and CMV-seropositive.

The chain has TRBV7-8 and TRBJ2-7, with TRBD1 as a possible D gene (5 bases). CDR1 SGHVS and CDR2 FQNEAQ come from the germline V gene. This CDR3 spans 13 amino acids. The V end lost 4 bases, the J end lost 0 bases, and 7 bases lay between the germline ends. CDR3 loop: CASSSRVSYEQYF. CDR3 sequence (DNA): TGTGCCAGCAGCTCCAGGGTCTCCTACGAGCAGTACTTC.

This clone appeared a few times. The V call is TRBV30, the J call TRBJ1-5; weak D call: TRBD1 (6 bases). CDR3 length: 14 residues. Germline V gene lookup returns CDR1 GTSNPN and CDR2 SVGIG (reference sequence). Deletions cut 5 bases from V and 4 bases from J, with 15 bases between. DNA of the CDR3: TGTGCCTGGCAATTGGGGGGGGCAAATCAGCCCCAGCATTTT. The encoded protein is CAWQLGGANQPQHF.

The CDR3 sequence is CASSAATGTGGEQYF. CDR3 bases: TGTGCCAGCAGTGCCGCCACCGGGACAGGGGGCGAGCAGTACTTC. This chain connects TRBV6-4 to TRBJ2-7; 11 nucleotides line up with TRBD1. CDR3 length: 15 amino acids. Per the germline V gene, CDR1 is MRHNA and CDR2 is SNTAGT. J lost 6 bases, V lost 4 bases, and 8 bases had no gene match.

J is TRBJ2-5 and V is TRBV27, with 10 bases lining up with TRBD2. Germline loops: CDR1 MNHEY, CDR2 SMNVEV (reference sequence). The CDR3 length is 14 residues. V lost 9 bases and J lost 4; bases outside the gene matches: 8. The CDR3 nucleotides read TGTGCCAGAAGGGAGCGGGGGGGAAGAGAGACCCAGTACTTC. It is translated as CARRERGGRETQYF.

The V call is TRBV7-2, the J call TRBJ2-3; D is perhaps TRBD2 (6 bases). CDR3 length: 13 residues. Per the germline V gene, CDR1 is SGHTA and CDR2 is FQGNSA. V lost 4 bases, J lost 1 base, and 6 bases lay in between. The CDR3 nucleotides are TGTGCCAGCAGCTCGGGGGGCACAGATACGCAGTATTTT. It encodes CASSSGGTDTQYF.

This clone was observed a single time. V usage is TRBV6-5 and J usage is TRBJ2-1, with TRBD2 identical over 10 bases. The ends lost 5 bases at V and 0 bases at J; junction bases unmatched: 1. From germline, CDR1 is MNHEY and CDR2 SVGAGI. The CDR3 has 15 residues. DNA of the CDR3: TGTGCCAGCAGTCTAGCGGGGGACTCCTACAATGAGCAGTTCTTC. Translated: CASSLAGDSYNEQFF.

The chain recombines TRBV6-1 with TRBJ1-5, with D unresolved. V lost 5 bases and J 9 bases, leaving 8 bases between the germline ends. This CDR3 contains 11 residues. Germline V gene sequence: CDR1 MNHNS, CDR2 SASEGT. The CDR3: CASSTYGPQHF. The CDR3 DNA sequence: TGTGCCAGCAGTACGTACGGGCCCCAGCATTTT.

The chain combines TRBV5-1 with TRBJ1-4, with TRBD1 identical over 9 bases. Germline assignment: CDR1 SGHRS and CDR2 YFSETQ. The CDR3 has 14 amino acids. V was pared by 7 bases and J by 5 bases, with 6 bases of the junction left unmatched. The CDR3 nucleotides are TGCGCCAGCCGACCCGGGACAGGGAATGAAAAACTGTTTTTT. This translates into CASRPGTGNEKLFF.

This rearrangement joins TRBV28 to TRBJ2-2, with 7 bases that match TRBD1. Germline trimming cut 3 bases from V and 4 bases from J; bases unmatched to any gene: 8. Germline assignment: CDR1 MDHEN and CDR2 SYDVKM. The CDR3 extends over 16 amino acids. CDR3 region: CASSFATGLSTGELFF. The CDR3 DNA is TGTGCCAGCAGTTTCGCGACAGGGTTAAGCACCGGGGAGCTGTTTTTT.

This chain joins TRBV7-9 and TRBJ1-5; TRBD1 might be the D (5 bases). V was cut by 2 bases and J by 3 bases, with 8 bases left in between. Per germline, CDR1 SEHNR and CDR2 FQNEAQ (reference sequence). The CDR3 extends over 14 amino acids. CDR3 DNA sequence: TGTGCCAGCAGCTTACAGGGCGACAATCAGCCCCAGCATTTT. It encodes CASSLQGDNQPQHF.